This T cell receptor (beta chain) was profiled in a study of cytomegalovirus exposure and HLA in healthy donors. Overall study results and limits: A later analysis linked about 17,000 TCR beta sequences to HLA alleles at 0.05 false discovery rate.

Looked up from germline, CDR1 is SEHNR and CDR2 is FQNEAQ (reference sequence). This CDR3 is 16 amino acids long. As regards this clone: Its matching antigen is unknown. A read error may account for a junction end that differs from germline.

The primer mix had 60 Vbeta and 13 Jbeta primers. Authors' processing steps: Later work found tens of millions of unique TCR beta chains, with about 10 million shared. Profiled with immunoSEQ multiplex PCR; TCRdb holds only in-frame clones, not every one. That table supplies the V and J calls and clone size; D and trimming were determined from the DNA. Counted here are roughly 150,000 clones, roughly 80% occurring once; the ten biggest clones make up 3% to 4%. The chain joins TRBV7-9 to TRBJ2-5, with 10 positions matching TRBD2. The sequenced sample consisted of PBMCs. This TCR was sampled from a male donor in good health and CMV-seronegative. CDR3 in amino acids: CSSSLLASGSGETQYF. The CDR3 DNA follows: TGTTCCAGCAGCTTACTAGCTAGCGGGAGCGGAGAGACCCAGTACTTC. Filled out from reference TRBV7-9 and TRBJ2-5, the complete variable domain reads DTGVSQNPRHKITKRGQNVTFRCDPISEHNRLYWYRQTLGQGPEFLTYFQNEAQLEKSRLLSDRFSAERPKGSFSTLEIQRTEQGDSAMYLCSSSLLASGSGETQYFGPGTRLLVL.